What follows are 27 T cell receptor beta chains derived from one specimen sequenced in a study of Ad26.COV2.S vaccination and SARS-CoV-2 variants. Treatment specified: some 20 received Ad26.COV2.S at low or high dose, single or two shots; roughly five received placebo; per-sample allocation not given. On day 63 after the first injection, vaccine and placebo recipients gave samples. Generated by immunoSEQ multiplex PCR, the TCRdb table keeps only in-frame clones and is missing some. The data contain 380,000 or so clones, 80% to 90% of them singletons. This sample comprised peripheral blood, obtained in a trial of Ad26.COV2.S vaccine versus placebo. Every receptor here comes from a person aged 18 to 59 who received the Ad26.COV2.S COVID-19 vaccine or a placebo.

This clone was detected once. The chain employs TRBV7-9 and TRBJ2-7, with D maybe TRBD1 (6 bases). The germline V gene has CDR1 SEHNR and CDR2 FQNEAQ (reference sequence). V gave up 5 bases and J gave up 9 bases, with 20 bases separating them. This CDR3 has 14 amino acids. The CDR3 is CASSPRTEYEGQYF. CDR3 DNA: TGTGCCAGCAGCCCTCGGACAGAGTACGAGGGGCAGTACTTC. The full variable domain, completed using reference TRBV7-9 and TRBJ2-7, is DTGVSQNPRHKITKRGQNVTFRCDPISEHNRLYWYRQTLGQGPEFLTYFQNEAQLEKSRLLSDRFSAERPKGSFSTLEIQRTEQGDSAMYLCASSPRTEYEGQYFGPGTRLTVT.

J is TRBJ2-5 and V is TRBV5-1; D is perhaps TRBD2 (7 bases). The germline CDR1 and CDR2 sequences are SGHRS and YFSETQ. This CDR3 is 14 amino acids long. The V and J ends lost 4 bases and 3 bases respectively, with 13 bases between them. CDR3 DNA sequence: TGCGCCAGCAGCCCTGGAGGGGGGGAAGAGACCCAGTACTTC. Protein: CASSPGGGEETQYF. Supplemented by reference TRBV5-1 and TRBJ2-5, the full variable domain reads KAGVTQTPRYLIKTRGQQVTLSCSPISGHRSVSWYQQTPGQGLQFLFEYFSETQRNKGNFPGRFSGRQFSNSRSEMNVSTLELGDSALYLCASSPGGGEETQYFGPGTRLLVL.

The sample holds many counts of this clone. The rearrangement links TRBV10-2 to TRBJ1-5; D not certain. V lost 6 bases to trimming and J lost 0 bases, with 12 bases between them. The germline CDR1 and CDR2 sequences are WSHSY and SAAADI. The CDR3 is 15 amino acids. Here the CDR3 DNA reads TGCGCCAGCAGCGTAAACAAGTATAGCAATCAGCCCCAGCATTTT. Protein sequence: CASSVNKYSNQPQHF.

The chain employs TRBV3-1 (or the pseudogene TRBV3-2) and TRBJ1-4; D ambiguous. The CDR3 extends over 16 amino acids. Per the germline V gene, CDR1 is LGHDT and CDR2 is YNNKEL (reference sequence). The V gene lost 0 bases and the J gene lost 0 bases, with 8 bases spanning the gap. The CDR3 coding sequence is TGTGCCAGCAGCCAAGACCCAGGTGCAACTAATGAAAAACTGTTTTTT. This gives the protein CASSQDPGATNEKLFF.

The chain links TRBV20-1 to TRBJ2-1, with 8 bases matching TRBD2. V lost 3 bases to trimming and J lost 6 bases; unmatched junction nucleotides: 7. Germline V gene data show CDR1 as DFQATT and CDR2 as SNEGSKA (reference sequence). The length of the CDR3 is 14 residues. The CDR3 region has the DNA TGCAGTGCTAGTTCCCGGGGGGGCGGCAATGAGCAGTTCTTC. It encodes CSASSRGGGNEQFF.

The J gene is TRBJ1-5, the V gene TRBV7-2; D gene uncertain. Germline values: CDR1 SGHTA, CDR2 FQGNSA. The germline V and J ends were trimmed by 3 bases and 0 bases, with 9 bases remaining between them. The CDR3 length is 15 residues. The CDR3 sequence is CASSLGSNSNQPQHF. The CDR3 nucleotides read TGTGCCAGCAGCTTGGGCTCGAATAGCAATCAGCCCCAGCATTTT.

Here the CDR3 reads CASSLVQGFSTEAFF. CDR3 nucleotides: TGTGCCAGCAGCTTAGTTCAGGGATTCAGCACTGAAGCTTTCTTT. The gene calls are TRBV5-4 and TRBJ1-1; TRBD1 might be the D (5 bases). V lost 2 bases and J lost 4, with 15 bases in between. This CDR3 spans 15 amino acids. The germline V gene encodes CDR1 SGHNT and CDR2 YYREEE (reference sequence).

In this sample, this clone turned up once. The chain carries TRBV11-2 and TRBJ2-7; tentative D call: TRBD2 (6 bases). The CDR3 has 15 amino acids. In germline, CDR1 is SGHAT, CDR2 FQNNGV. V lost 2 bases and J lost 2, with 13 bases in between. The chain's CDR3 is CASSLSQTSTYEQYF. The CDR3 nucleotides read TGTGCCAGCAGCTTATCCCAGACTAGTACCTACGAGCAGTACTTC. Complete variable domain (other parts from reference TRBV11-2 and TRBJ2-7): EAGVAQSPRYKIIEKRQSVAFWCNPISGHATLYWYQQILGQGPKLLIQFQNNGVVDDSQLPKDRFSAERLKGVDSTLKIQPAKLEDSAVYLCASSLSQTSTYEQYFGPGTRLTVT.

The chain employs TRBV5-4 and TRBJ2-2; D unclear. V lost 1 base to trimming and J lost 2 bases, with 6 bases between them. Per the germline V gene, CDR1 is SGHNT and CDR2 is YYREEE (reference sequence). The CDR3 loop spans 14 amino acids. The CDR3 nucleotides are TGTGCCAGCAGCTTGTTCGTTAACACCGGGGAGCTGTTTTTT. Its translation is CASSLFVNTGELFF. The complete variable domain, with remaining parts taken from reference TRBV5-4 and TRBJ2-2, reads ETGVTQSPTHLIKTRGQQVTLRCSSQSGHNTVSWYQQALGQGPQFIFQYYREEENGRGNFPPRFSGLQFPNYSSELNVNALELDDSALYLCASSLFVNTGELFFGEGSRLTVL.

This sequence joins TRBV5-1 and TRBJ2-1; D assignment may be TRBD1 or TRBD2 (6 bases each). Trimming took off 4 bases at V and 10 bases at J, with 21 bases between the two ends. There are 15 residues in the CDR3. The germline V gene encodes CDR1 SGHRS and CDR2 YFSETQ. This chain's CDR3 is CASSLRDTDNKEQFF. Written as DNA, the CDR3 is TGCGCCAGCAGCCTGCGGGACACAGACAATAAGGAGCAGTTCTTC.

Points on this clone: The sample contains more than one DNA sequence encoding this CDR3. The chain couples TRBV3-1 (or the pseudogene TRBV3-2) to TRBJ2-2, with D unresolved. V shed 1 base and J shed 5 bases, with 8 bases lying between them. Germline V gene sequence: CDR1 LGHDT, CDR2 YNNKEL (reference sequence). This CDR3 is built from 14 residues. The CDR3 loop is CASSQGAGTGELFF. CDR3 in DNA: TGTGCCAGCAGCCAAGGGGCCGGGACCGGGGAGCTGTTTTTT.

J is TRBJ1-1 and V is TRBV18, with 9 bases lining up with TRBD1. CDR3 length: 17 amino acids. Trimming at V came to 5 bases and at J to 0 bases, leaving 10 bases not matched to a gene. Germline CDR1 KGHSH, CDR2 LQKENI. CDR3 coding DNA: TGTGCCAGCTCAACCGGACAGGGGAGAGGGATGAACACTGAAGCTTTCTTT. It codes for CASSTGQGRGMNTEAFF.

DNA for the CDR3: TGTGCCAGCAGTGAAGCTTTCCGCGACGAGCAGTACTTC. It specifies CASSEAFRDEQYF. The V and J genes are TRBV6-1 and TRBJ2-7; D remains ambiguous. CDR3 size: 13 residues. Germline assignment: CDR1 MNHNS and CDR2 SASEGT. The V end was cut by 0 bases, the J end by 5 bases, with 8 bases between.

J is TRBJ2-7 and V is TRBV29-1; tentative D call: TRBD2 (6 bases). V was trimmed by 4 bases and J by 4 bases, leaving 14 bases between them. The CDR3 is made up of 13 amino acids. Germline V gene sequence: CDR1 SQVTM, CDR2 ANQGSEA. The CDR3: CSVGPLGGYEQYF. CDR3 nucleotides: TGCAGCGTTGGCCCCCTCGGGGGATACGAGCAGTACTTC.

V and J are TRBV23-1 and TRBJ2-2; D gene unclear. TRBV23-1 is given ORF status, its function remaining uncertain. This CDR3 has 17 residues. Deletions cut 2 bases from V and 0 bases from J, with 13 bases between. CDR3 in amino acids: CASSQPPRAPNTGELFF. CDR3 sequence (DNA): TGCGCCAGCAGTCAACCCCCGAGAGCGCCGAACACCGGGGAGCTGTTTTTT.

The V call is TRBV2, the J call TRBJ2-6; no clear D. Trimming pared 8 bases from V and 0 bases from J, leaving 11 bases between. CDR3 size: 15 residues. Germline CDR1 is SNHLY and CDR2 is FYNNEI. The CDR3 coding sequence is TGTGCCAGCGCAGACACATCCTCTGGGGCCAACGTCCTGACTTTC. This encodes CASADTSSGANVLTF.

The chain employs TRBV29-1 and TRBJ2-1, with 10 bases aligning to TRBD1. Germline CDR1 and CDR2: SQVTM and ANQGSEA. V lost 3 bases to trimming and J lost 3 bases; unmatched junction nucleotides: 8. This CDR3 contains 16 residues. As DNA, the CDR3 is TGCAGCGTTGAGCCGGGACAGGGGACCCACTACAATGAGCAGTTCTTC. Amino acids: CSVEPGQGTHYNEQFF.

This clone was recorded only once. The J gene is TRBJ2-4, the V gene TRBV3-1 (or the pseudogene TRBV3-2), with a tentative D call TRBD1 (5 bases). The V end was cut by 2 bases, the J end by 11 bases, with 13 bases between. The CDR3 runs to 13 residues. Germline V lookup: CDR1 LGHDT, CDR2 YNNKEL (reference sequence). The CDR3 sequence: CASSQTRGGLQYF. The CDR3 region has the DNA TGTGCCAGCAGCCAAACAAGGGGTGGTCTTCAGTACTTC.

J is TRBJ1-6 and V is TRBV7-8; no clear D gene. The germline gives CDR1 SGHVS, CDR2 FQNEAQ. The CDR3 runs 14 residues. Trimming shortened V by 1 base and J by 10 bases, and 11 bases separated the two germline ends. CDR3: CASSLDLGWSPLHF. As DNA, the CDR3 is TGTGCCAGCAGCTTAGATCTGGGTTGGTCACCCCTCCACTTT. Based on the CDR3 plus reference TRBV7-8 and TRBJ1-6, the full variable domain is GAGVSQSPRYKVAKRGQDVALRCDPISGHVSLFWYQQALGQGPEFLTYFQNEAQLDKSGLPSDRFFAERPEGSVSTLKIQRTQQEDSAVYLCASSLDLGWSPLHFGNGTRLTVT.

The chain is built from TRBV7-9 and TRBJ2-7; TRBD1 is a possible D gene (6 bases). V gave up 0 bases and J gave up 6 bases, with 15 bases separating them. The CDR3 loop spans 15 amino acids. The V gene's germline CDR1 is SEHNR and CDR2 FQNEAQ (reference sequence). CDR3 amino acids: CASSLASTGGTEQYF. CDR3 DNA: TGTGCCAGCAGCTTAGCGTCGACAGGAGGAACCGAGCAGTACTTC.

The chain combines TRBV2 with TRBJ1-1; 12 bases map to TRBD1. The length of the CDR3 is 16 residues. The germline gives CDR1 SNHLY, CDR2 FYNNEI. Trimming took 10 bases from V and 1 from J; bases not matched to a gene: 10. The CDR3 region has the DNA TGTGCCACCCCGATCGGGACAGGGGGCTGGAACACTGAAGCTTTCTTT. Translated: CATPIGTGGWNTEAFF.

The rearrangement links TRBV9 to TRBJ2-1, with D maybe TRBD2 (6 bases). Trimming stripped 4 bases from V and 0 bases from J, with 14 bases between. The germline CDR1 and CDR2 sequences are SGDLS and YYNGEE. CDR3 size: 16 residues. CDR3: CASSPRDSSSYNEQFF. CDR3 DNA sequence: TGTGCCAGCAGCCCTCGGGACTCTAGCTCCTACAATGAGCAGTTCTTC.

The chain links TRBV19 to TRBJ1-5; TRBD1 matches at 10 bases. Germline V gene lookup returns CDR1 LNHDA and CDR2 SQIVND (reference sequence). V lost 5 bases to trimming and J lost 4 bases; unmatched junction nucleotides: 5. The CDR3 consists of 15 residues. CDR3 loop: CASSRDRGPNQPQHF. The CDR3 coding sequence is TGTGCCAGTAGTCGTGACAGGGGGCCTAATCAGCCCCAGCATTTT.

The chain combines TRBV18 with TRBJ1-6; the D is unclear. V shed 4 bases and J shed 9 bases, with 16 bases lying between them. From germline, CDR1 is KGHSH and CDR2 LQKENI. The CDR3 is made up of 15 amino acids. The CDR3 region has the DNA TGTGCCAGCTCACGGCTATCAGATCCCTTTTCACCCCTCCACTTT. Translation gives CASSRLSDPFSPLHF.

The chain is built from TRBV4-2 and TRBJ2-2; D gene ambiguous. The CDR3 covers 15 residues. Per the germline V gene, CDR1 is LGHNA and CDR2 is YNFKEQ. V dropped 1 base and J dropped 4 bases, with 10 bases sitting between them. CDR3 DNA sequence: TGTGCCAGCAGCCAAGTCACGGGTTTCACCGGGGAGCTGTTTTTT. It is translated as CASSQVTGFTGELFF.

This clone showed up just a few times. In the same sample, other DNA sequences code for this CDR3. This chain joins TRBV3-1 (or the pseudogene TRBV3-2) and TRBJ1-5; D remains unclear. Germline V gene sequence: CDR1 LGHDT, CDR2 YNNKEL (reference sequence). This CDR3 comprises 13 residues. Trimming took off 0 bases at V and 7 bases at J, with 7 bases between the two ends. CDR3 nucleotides: TGTGCCAGCAGCCAAGATCTGCGCCAGCCCCAGCATTTT. Encoded protein: CASSQDLRQPQHF.

The sample holds one count of this clone. J is TRBJ1-1 and V is TRBV25-1; D unclear. The V end lost 1 base, the J end lost 1 base, and 4 bases lay between the germline ends. The CDR3 length is 13 residues. From germline, CDR1 is MGHDK and CDR2 SYGVNS. The CDR3 sequence is CASSEWGNTEAFF. The DNA of the CDR3 is TGTGCCAGCAGTGAATGGGGGAACACTGAAGCTTTCTTT. The full variable domain, its missing parts supplied by reference TRBV25-1 and TRBJ1-1, is EADIYQTPRYLVIGTGKKITLECSQTMGHDKMYWYQQDPGMELHLIHYSYGVNSTEKGDLSSESTVSRIRTEHFPLTLESARPSHTSQYLCASSEWGNTEAFFGQGTRLTVV.